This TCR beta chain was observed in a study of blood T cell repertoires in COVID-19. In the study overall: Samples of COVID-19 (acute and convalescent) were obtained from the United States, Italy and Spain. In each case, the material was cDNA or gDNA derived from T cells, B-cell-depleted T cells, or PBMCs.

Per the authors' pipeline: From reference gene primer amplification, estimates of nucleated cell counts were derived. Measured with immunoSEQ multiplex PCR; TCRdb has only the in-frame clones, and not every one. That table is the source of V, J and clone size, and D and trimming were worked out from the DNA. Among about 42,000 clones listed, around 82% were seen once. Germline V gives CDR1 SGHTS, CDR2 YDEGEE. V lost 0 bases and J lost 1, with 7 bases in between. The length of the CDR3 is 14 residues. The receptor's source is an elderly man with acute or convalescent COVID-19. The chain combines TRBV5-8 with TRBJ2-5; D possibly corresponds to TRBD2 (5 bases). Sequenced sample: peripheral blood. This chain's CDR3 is CASSLGGIQETQYF. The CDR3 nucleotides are TGTGCCAGCAGCTTGGGAGGGATCCAAGAGACCCAGTACTTC. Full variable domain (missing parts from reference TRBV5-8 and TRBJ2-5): EAGVTQSPTHLIKTRGQQATLRCSPISGHTSVYWYQQALGLGLQFLLWYDEGEERNRGNFPPRFSGRQFPNYSSELNVNALELEDSALYLCASSLGGIQETQYFGPGTRLLVL.